A selection of T cell receptor beta chains follows, all from one sample in a study of cytomegalovirus exposure and HLA in healthy donors. The data were produced by immunoSEQ multiplex PCR, yet TCRdb's version contains in-frame clones alone and is incomplete. The sample lists roughly 280,000 clones, approximately 83% seen once, with 0.95% to 1.1% in the top ten. The sequenced material came from PBMCs. Receptor source: a woman under 30 in good health and CMV-seronegative. CDR3s leave out the opening cysteine and the closing phenylalanine or tryptophan.

j_call: TRBJ1-5; v_call: TRBV5-1; cdr3_aa: ASSLQGFDQPQH
j_call: TRBJ2-3; v_call: TRBV7-2; cdr3_aa: ASSLGTSGTDTQY
j_call: TRBJ2-5; v_call: TRBV10-2; cdr3_aa: ASRGWETQY
j_call: TRBJ2-3; v_call: TRBV2; cdr3_aa: AKQEGTSGSPATDTQY
j_call: TRBJ1-1; v_call: TRBV27; cdr3_aa: ASSLLQGNEAF
j_call: TRBJ2-2; v_call: TRBV28; cdr3_aa: ASSTGGANTGELF
j_call: TRBJ2-7; v_call: TRBV5-4; cdr3_aa: ASGVGGALSEQY
j_call: TRBJ1-1; v_call: TRBV19; cdr3_aa: ASSTTYLQGYTEAF
j_call: TRBJ2-1; v_call: TRBV2; cdr3_aa: ASSGEGPSI
j_call: TRBJ1-2; v_call: TRBV6-5; cdr3_aa: ASSYGGFDGYT
j_call: TRBJ1-1; v_call: TRBV11-2; cdr3_aa: ASSRSGNTEAF
j_call: TRBJ2-2; v_call: TRBV29-1; cdr3_aa: SVEPLAGGRTGELF
j_call: TRBJ2-5; v_call: TRBV19; cdr3_aa: ASSYGTSGSETQY
j_call: TRBJ2-1; v_call: TRBV4-2; cdr3_aa: ASSQELGTSYEQF
j_call: TRBJ2-2; v_call: TRBV30; cdr3_aa: AWTRTVGELF
j_call: TRBJ2-5; v_call: TRBV30; cdr3_aa: AWTGQGVAETQY
j_call: TRBJ1-6; v_call: TRBV28; cdr3_aa: ASRIQGAGALH
j_call: TRBJ1-1; v_call: TRBV6-6; cdr3_aa: ASSPRPVNTEAF
j_call: TRBJ1-2; v_call: TRBV29-1; cdr3_aa: SVSDRGLDGYT
j_call: TRBJ2-5; v_call: TRBV11-2; cdr3_aa: ASSLGLQETQY
j_call: TRBJ1-2; v_call: TRBV6-4; cdr3_aa: ASSRDRAGYGYT
j_call: TRBJ1-5; v_call: TRBV30; cdr3_aa: AWGQGLSQPQH
j_call: TRBJ1-2; v_call: TRBV30; cdr3_aa: AWSVVASYGYT
j_call: TRBJ2-7; v_call: TRBV6-5; cdr3_aa: ASRDRGTHEQY
j_call: TRBJ1-2; v_call: TRBV29-1; cdr3_aa: SVESQSGGGYGYT
j_call: TRBJ2-7; v_call: TRBV13; cdr3_aa: ASREAGGARTYEQY
j_call: TRBJ2-7; v_call: TRBV29-1; cdr3_aa: SGKDRGYEQY
j_call: TRBJ1-2; v_call: TRBV28; cdr3_aa: ASSFRTVGWGGYT
j_call: TRBJ1-5; v_call: TRBV5-1; cdr3_aa: ASSEGANNQPQH
j_call: TRBJ2-2; v_call: TRBV5-1; cdr3_aa: ASSLAGGRGGELF
j_call: TRBJ2-5; v_call: TRBV14; cdr3_aa: ASSRRGAMETQY
j_call: TRBJ2-7; v_call: TRBV30; cdr3_aa: AWSVRGGSYEQY
j_call: TRBJ2-2; v_call: TRBV4-1; cdr3_aa: ASSQFGTSGTGELF
j_call: TRBJ2-1; v_call: TRBV27; cdr3_aa: ASSLRDSHNEQF
j_call: TRBJ2-5; v_call: TRBV6-5; cdr3_aa: ASSYFQGGPQETQY
j_call: TRBJ2-5; v_call: TRBV6-4; cdr3_aa: ASSSGLAETQY
j_call: TRBJ1-4; v_call: TRBV4-3; cdr3_aa: ASSQVIRGRDEKLF
j_call: TRBJ2-1; v_call: TRBV19; cdr3_aa: ASSIGQASYNEQF
j_call: TRBJ2-7; v_call: TRBV7-2; cdr3_aa: ASSKTSGGAPMYEQY
j_call: TRBJ1-2; v_call: TRBV2; cdr3_aa: ASTGQSINYGYT
j_call: TRBJ2-7; v_call: TRBV10-3; cdr3_aa: AISGQGVSNEQY
j_call: TRBJ1-2; v_call: TRBV27; cdr3_aa: ASSRGQGIWDGYT
j_call: TRBJ1-2; v_call: TRBV29-1; cdr3_aa: SVEWGDISRGYT
j_call: TRBJ1-1; v_call: TRBV30; cdr3_aa: AWSGTPGDTEAF
j_call: TRBJ1-6; v_call: TRBV28; cdr3_aa: ASSSEGWGSPLH
j_call: TRBJ2-3; v_call: TRBV15; cdr3_aa: ATSRDRGGQGATDTQY
j_call: TRBJ2-7; v_call: TRBV4-3; cdr3_aa: ASSQGSGGAYEQY
j_call: TRBJ1-2; v_call: TRBV6-6; cdr3_aa: ASSSDPGQGGDGYT
j_call: TRBJ2-1; v_call: TRBV27; cdr3_aa: ASSFVGIAGENYNEQF
j_call: TRBJ1-1; v_call: TRBV18; cdr3_aa: ASSPMTGEGVTEAF
j_call: TRBJ2-3; v_call: TRBV15; cdr3_aa: ATKGYRGQKY
j_call: TRBJ1-2; v_call: TRBV7-9; cdr3_aa: ASSPGGGGNDYGYT
j_call: TRBJ2-4; v_call: TRBV5-1; cdr3_aa: ASSSPRQGAVGNIQY